A single sample gave rise to the 21 T cell receptor beta chains below, sequenced in a study of identifying expanded T cells in peripheral blood. Measured with immunoSEQ multiplex PCR; TCRdb has only the in-frame clones, and not every one. The data hold around 120,000 clones, with more than 85% observed a single time. Specimen: blood. The receptors come from a person aged 18-70 years in good health.

V and J are TRBV30 and TRBJ1-4; the D is unclear. V gave up 1 base and J gave up 8 bases, with 8 bases separating them. CDR1 and CDR2 (germline): GTSNPN, SVGIG (reference sequence). CDR3 size: 12 residues. CDR3 amino acids: CAWSEVGEKLFF. CDR3 coding DNA: TGTGCCTGGAGTGAGGTTGGGGAAAAACTGTTTTTT.

The chain employs TRBV7-2 and TRBJ2-1; D uncertain. Germline V gene data show CDR1 as SGHTA and CDR2 as FQGNSA. The CDR3 sequence is 13 residues long. Trimming cost V 4 bases and J 7 bases, with 11 bases left between them. The CDR3, as DNA: TGTGCCAGCAGCTCTTATCTTAAAAATGAGCAGTTCTTC. It translates to CASSSYLKNEQFF.

CDR3 sequence reads: CASSGRGQGRYNEQFF. The CDR3 DNA reads TGTGCCAGCAGTGGGAGGGGACAGGGAAGGTACAATGAGCAGTTCTTC. The chain links TRBV6-1 to TRBJ2-1, with 9 bases matching TRBD1. J gave up 4 bases and V 4 bases, and 8 bases lay outside the gene matches. Germline assignment: CDR1 MNHNS and CDR2 SASEGT. The CDR3 runs to 16 residues.

This clone was seen more than once but under ten times. One end of the junction varies from germline; a read error may be responsible. This sequence joins TRBV7-9 and TRBJ1-1; possible D gene TRBD1, 5 bases. CDR1 SEHNR and CDR2 FQNEAQ come from the germline V gene (reference sequence). This CDR3 contains 15 residues. As DNA, the CDR3 is TGTGCCAGCAGCTCGGGCGGGGCCCCGTTCACTAAAGCTTTCTTT. It translates to CASSSGGAPFTKAFF.

This rearrangement joins TRBV15 to TRBJ2-7; no clear D gene. CDR3 size: 16 residues. In germline, CDR1 is LNHNV, CDR2 YYDKDF (reference sequence). V gave up 0 bases and J gave up 12 bases, with 24 bases separating them. This CDR3 is CATSRDLGLRTDNLYF. The CDR3 region has the DNA TGTGCCACCAGCAGAGATCTGGGTTTAAGGACGGATAACCTGTACTTC.

This chain connects TRBV2 to TRBJ2-4, with 8 bases matching TRBD1. The germline gives CDR1 SNHLY, CDR2 FYNNEI. The CDR3 is 15 amino acids. The V gene end was trimmed by 5 bases and the J gene end by 5 bases; junction bases not matched to a gene: 8. DNA of the CDR3: TGTGCCAGCAGTTCGTCAGGGGGCCCGGAAAACATTCAGTACTTC. It translates to CASSSSGGPENIQYF.

This clone was observed a single time. The V gene is TRBV7-8, the J gene TRBJ2-1; 9 nucleotides agree with TRBD2. The J segment lost 7 bases and the V segment lost 5 bases, leaving 12 bases of the junction unmatched. Germline values: CDR1 SGHVS, CDR2 FQNEAQ. This CDR3 is built from 16 residues. CDR3 in amino acids: CASSIIAGAPRNEQFF. Here the CDR3 DNA reads TGTGCCAGCAGCATAATAGCGGGGGCCCCCAGGAATGAGCAGTTCTTC. The variable domain in full, completed from reference TRBV7-8 and TRBJ2-1, reads GAGVSQSPRYKVAKRGQDVALRCDPISGHVSLFWYQQALGQGPEFLTYFQNEAQLDKSGLPSDRFFAERPEGSVSTLKIQRTQQEDSAVYLCASSIIAGAPRNEQFFGPGTRLTVL.

This clone was detected only once. V and J are TRBV7-2 and TRBJ2-1; no reliable D call. V was cut by 3 bases and J by 9 bases, with 15 bases left in between. The germline V gene encodes CDR1 SGHTA and CDR2 FQGNSA. This CDR3 has 14 residues. CDR3 nucleotides: TGTGCCAGCAGCTTCCGAAGGAGAGACGGTGAGCAGTTCTTC. It yields the protein CASSFRRRDGEQFF.

CDR3 DNA: TGCGCCAGCAGCCAAGATTGGAGGGCCGGAAACACCATATATTTT. Translated, it gives CASSQDWRAGNTIYF. The chain couples TRBV4-3 to TRBJ1-3; D remains ambiguous. Trimming took 0 bases from V and 4 from J, leaving 10 bases between them. The CDR3 spans 15 residues. CDR1 and CDR2 (germline): LGHNA, YSLEER.

The V and J genes are TRBV28 and TRBJ2-2, with D perhaps assigned TRBD1 or TRBD2 (6 bases each). The V gene's germline CDR1 is MDHEN and CDR2 SYDVKM. The CDR3 sequence is 14 residues long. V lost 6 bases and J lost 7, with 15 bases in between. CDR3 residues: CASSLWRGNGELFF. The CDR3 nucleotides are TGTGCCAGCAGCCTATGGAGGGGGAACGGGGAGCTGTTTTTT.

The rearrangement uses TRBV27 and TRBJ2-5, with 8 bases that match TRBD2. The CDR3 has 16 residues. The germline V gene has CDR1 MNHEY and CDR2 SMNVEV (reference sequence). V lost 5 bases to trimming and J lost 2 bases; unmatched junction nucleotides: 10. The CDR3 bases are TGTGCCAGCAGTCCCTATAGCGGGGTAACGCAAGAGACCCAGTACTTC. It translates to CASSPYSGVTQETQYF.

This sequence joins TRBV29-1 and TRBJ1-4; tentative D call: TRBD1 (6 bases). Trimming left V 7 bases short and J 0 bases short, with 18 bases between. The CDR3 loop spans 16 amino acids. Germline CDR1 reads SQVTM; CDR2 reads ANQGSEA. In DNA form, the CDR3 reads TGCAGCGCCCGGGGGGGGCGGGAGGCAACTAATGAAAAACTGTTTTTT. This translates into CSARGGREATNEKLFF.

The rearrangement joins TRBV6-5 to TRBJ1-4; tentatively, D is TRBD1 (5 bases). The CDR3 extends over 15 amino acids. Germline loops: CDR1 MNHEY, CDR2 SVGAGI. V was shortened by 6 bases and J by 0 bases, with 11 bases between the two germline ends. In DNA, the CDR3 is TGTGCCAGCAGCTACGGGACGGCAACTAATGAAAAACTGTTTTTT. Its translation is CASSYGTATNEKLFF.

The chain has TRBV7-2 and TRBJ2-2; D gene unclear. This CDR3 has 14 residues. The germline gives CDR1 SGHTA, CDR2 FQGNSA. Trimming cost V 0 bases and J 7 bases, with 9 bases left between them. The CDR3 DNA sequence: TGTGCCAGCAGCTTAGCGCTTGCGGTCGGGGAGCTGTTTTTT. Protein product: CASSLALAVGELFF.

This chain's CDR3 is CASTVGPTNEKLFF. CDR3 in DNA: TGTGCCAGCACCGTGGGCCCAACTAATGAAAAACTGTTTTTT. The chain uses TRBV5-4 and TRBJ1-4; D is undetermined. Per the germline V gene, CDR1 is SGHNT and CDR2 is YYREEE (reference sequence). This CDR3 comprises 14 residues. The V end was cut by 6 bases, the J end by 0 bases, with 9 bases between.

J is TRBJ1-2 and V is TRBV5-1; D unclear. The CDR3 length is 13 residues. Germline-derived CDR1 and CDR2 are SGHRS and YFSETQ. Trimming removed 5 bases at V and 4 bases at J, with 12 bases between. In DNA form, the CDR3 reads TGCGCCAGCAGTCTTCTCGGGTTCTATGGCTACACCTTC. Protein: CASSLLGFYGYTF. The full variable domain, rest sourced from reference TRBV5-1 and TRBJ1-2, is KAGVTQTPRYLIKTRGQQVTLSCSPISGHRSVSWYQQTPGQGLQFLFEYFSETQRNKGNFPGRFSGRQFSNSRSEMNVSTLELGDSALYLCASSLLGFYGYTFGSGTRLTVV.

DNA for the CDR3: TGTGCCAGCAGCCCTCCGGGTCCCGAGCACCGCTTCTTT. This translates into CASSPPGPEHRFF. The genes are TRBV7-9 and TRBJ1-1; D ambiguous. CDR1 is SEHNR, CDR2 FQNEAQ, per germline (reference sequence). The CDR3 loop spans 13 amino acids. V lost 5 bases, J lost 14 bases, and 21 bases lay in between.

V usage is TRBV28 and J usage is TRBJ2-3, with 9 positions matching TRBD1. Germline assignment: CDR1 MDHEN and CDR2 SYDVKM. The CDR3 sequence is 14 residues long. After removal of 6 bases from V and 2 bases from J, the junction contained 3 bases not matched to a gene. CDR3 sequence: CASRTGGNTDTQYF. CDR3 DNA sequence: TGTGCCAGCAGGACAGGGGGGAACACAGATACGCAGTATTTT.

DNA for the CDR3: TGTGCCTGGAGTGTACTTCTTGGCAGGGGTGCCGGGGAGCTGTTTTTT. The encoded protein is CAWSVLLGRGAGELFF. The chain joins TRBV30 to TRBJ2-2; D is possibly TRBD1 (6 bases). V was pared by 0 bases and J by 6 bases, with 17 bases between. The CDR3 consists of 16 residues. Germline V gene data show CDR1 as GTSNPN and CDR2 as SVGIG (reference sequence). Full variable domain (remainder filled in from reference TRBV30 and TRBJ2-2): SQTIHQWPATLVQPVGSPLSLECTVEGTSNPNLYWYRQAAGRGLQLLFYSVGIGQISSEVPQNLSASRPQDRQFILSSKKLLLSDSGFYLCAWSVLLGRGAGELFFGEGSRLTVL.

V gene TRBV10-3 combines with J gene TRBJ2-7; the match to TRBD2 covers 8 bases. The CDR3 runs 14 residues. V shed 4 bases and J 6 bases; nucleotides not matched to a gene: 8. The germline gives CDR1 ENHRY, CDR2 SYGVKD. CDR3 bases: TGTGCCATCAGTGCTGACGGGGGGGCCGTCGAGCAGTACTTC. This sequence encodes CAISADGGAVEQYF.

This sequence joins TRBV5-1 and TRBJ2-2, with TRBD1 matching 7 bases. The CDR3 consists of 16 residues. Per the germline V gene, CDR1 is SGHRS and CDR2 is YFSETQ. The trim removed 0 bases at V and 5 bases at J, leaving 7 bases unmatched. CDR3 sequence (DNA): TGCGCCAGCAGCTTGGACAGGGGAGATGGGACCGGGGAGCTGTTTTTT. This codes for CASSLDRGDGTGELFF.